Sequencing of this T cell receptor (beta chain) was carried out in a study of post-analysis software for immune sequencing data. The table lists this clonotype with many counts. Antigen: not known. Notes on the study in general: In patients, TRBV5-6, TRBV5-1 and TRBV20-1 belonged to four or five TRBV segments found more frequently than in controls.

Every TCR beta cDNA library bore unique molecular identifiers. One entry per CDR3 protein results from TCRdb running MiXCR on the PCR reads. Of some 260,000 distinct CDR3 sequences in the sample, 36% are singletons; the top ten hold roughly 4.8%. CDR3 size: 15 residues. After removal of 3 bases from V and 6 bases from J, the junction contained 9 bases not matched to a gene. Germline-derived CDR1 and CDR2 are MDHEN and SYDVKM. The clonotype was recovered from a girl between 10 and 17 years old with multiple sclerosis. The chain combines TRBV28 with TRBJ1-2, with TRBD1 identical over 8 bases. Sequenced sample: blood. CDR3 residues: CASSFRTGWGHGYTF. The CDR3 nucleotides read TGTGCCAGCAGTTTCCGGACAGGGTGGGGGCATGGCTACACCTTC.